The sequence of this TCR beta chain was determined in a study of cytomegalovirus exposure and HLA in healthy donors. The PCR ran on 60 Vbeta and 13 Jbeta primers. The data were produced by immunoSEQ multiplex PCR, yet TCRdb's version contains in-frame clones alone and is incomplete. The sample holds some 240,000 clones; approximately 80% are singletons and the top ten take around 4%. The sequencing input was PBMCs. This TCR was recovered from a male donor in good health and CMV-seronegative.

This CDR3 reads CASSLLQTEAFF. CDR3 coding DNA: TGTGCCAGCAGTTTGTTGCAGACTGAAGCTTTCTTT. The chain employs TRBV28 and TRBJ1-1; D gene ambiguous. Germline CDR1 MDHEN, CDR2 SYDVKM. This CDR3 region has 12 residues. V was trimmed by 3 bases and J by 5 bases, leaving 7 bases between them.